A single T cell receptor (beta chain) is shown here with its context. Its antigen is undetermined. The sequencing template was cDNA reverse transcribed from extracted RNA. Measured with immunoSEQ multiplex PCR; TCRdb has only the in-frame clones, and not every one. The table records 200,000 to 250,000 clones, about 60% of them present only once. Researchers took lesional scalp punch biopsies and peripheral blood from people who were alopecia areata patients. The researchers isolated CD4+ and CD8+ T cells from PBMCs by sorting. This entry belongs to a study of CD8+ T cells in alopecia areata. CDR1 LGHNA and CDR2 YNFKEQ come from the germline V gene. V lost 0 bases to trimming and J lost 1 base, with 15 bases between them. CDR3 length: 17 amino acids. General study points: Scalp samples also yield sequences of resident alphabeta T cells from normal skin.

This TCR was sampled from a human donor with alopecia areata. The specimen was CD4+ T cells sorted from blood, collected at week 0. V and J are TRBV4-2 and TRBJ1-1; no definite D call. The CDR3 reads CASSQDLRTPQNTEAFF. The CDR3 DNA reads TGTGCCAGCAGCCAAGATCTGAGGACCCCACAGAACACTGAAGCTTTCTTT.